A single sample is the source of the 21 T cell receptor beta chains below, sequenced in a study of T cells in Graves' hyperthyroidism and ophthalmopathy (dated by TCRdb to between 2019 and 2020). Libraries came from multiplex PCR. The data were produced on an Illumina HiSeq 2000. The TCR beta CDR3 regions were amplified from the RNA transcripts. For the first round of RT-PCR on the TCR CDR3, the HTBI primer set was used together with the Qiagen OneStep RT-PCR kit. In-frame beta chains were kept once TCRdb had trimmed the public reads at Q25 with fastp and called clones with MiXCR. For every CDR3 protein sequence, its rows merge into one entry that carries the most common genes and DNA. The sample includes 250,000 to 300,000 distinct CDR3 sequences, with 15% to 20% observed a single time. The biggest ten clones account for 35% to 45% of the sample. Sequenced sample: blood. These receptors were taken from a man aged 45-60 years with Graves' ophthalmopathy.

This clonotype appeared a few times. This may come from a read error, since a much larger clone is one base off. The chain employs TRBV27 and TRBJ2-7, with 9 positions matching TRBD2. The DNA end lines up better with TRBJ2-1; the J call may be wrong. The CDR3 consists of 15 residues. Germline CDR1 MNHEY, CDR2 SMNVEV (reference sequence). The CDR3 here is CASSLGSGRVYEQFF. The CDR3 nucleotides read TGTGCCAGCAGTTTAGGTAGCGGGAGAGTCTACGAGCAGTTCTTC.

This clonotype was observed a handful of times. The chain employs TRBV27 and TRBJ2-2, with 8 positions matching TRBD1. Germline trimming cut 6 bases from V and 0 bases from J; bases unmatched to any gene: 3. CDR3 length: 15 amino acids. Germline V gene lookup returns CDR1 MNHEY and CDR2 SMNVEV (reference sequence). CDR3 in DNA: TGTGCCAGCAGGTGGACAGGGACGAACACCGGGGAGCTGTTTTTT. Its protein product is CASRWTGTNTGELFF.

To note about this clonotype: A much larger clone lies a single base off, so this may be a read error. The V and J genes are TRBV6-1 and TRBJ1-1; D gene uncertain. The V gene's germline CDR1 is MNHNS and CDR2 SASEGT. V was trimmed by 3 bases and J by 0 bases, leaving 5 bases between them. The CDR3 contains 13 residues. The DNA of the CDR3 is TGTGCCAGCAGTGACAGGATGAACACTGAAGCTTTCTTT. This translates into CASSDRMNTEAFF.

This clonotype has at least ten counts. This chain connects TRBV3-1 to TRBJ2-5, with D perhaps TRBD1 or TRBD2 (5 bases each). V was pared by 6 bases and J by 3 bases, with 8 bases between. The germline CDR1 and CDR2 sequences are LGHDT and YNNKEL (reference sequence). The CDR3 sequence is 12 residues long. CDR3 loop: CASSLGEETQYF. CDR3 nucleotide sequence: TGTGCCAGCAGTCTGGGGGAAGAGACCCAGTACTTC.

The CDR3 here is CASSSRDIPPDTQYF. The CDR3 DNA reads TGTGCCAGCAGTTCCCGGGACATCCCCCCAGATACGCAGTATTTT. V usage is TRBV2 and J usage is TRBJ2-3; D might be TRBD1 (6 bases). This CDR3 has 15 amino acids. In germline, CDR1 is SNHLY, CDR2 FYNNEI. Trimming removed 5 bases from V and 4 bases from J, with 16 bases in between.

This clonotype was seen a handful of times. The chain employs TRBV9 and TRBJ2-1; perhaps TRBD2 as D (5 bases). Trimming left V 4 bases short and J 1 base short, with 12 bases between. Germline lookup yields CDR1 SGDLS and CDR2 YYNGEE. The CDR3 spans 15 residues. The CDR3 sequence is CASSLYGDSYNEQFF. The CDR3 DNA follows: TGTGCCAGCAGCCTATACGGGGATTCCTACAATGAGCAGTTCTTC.

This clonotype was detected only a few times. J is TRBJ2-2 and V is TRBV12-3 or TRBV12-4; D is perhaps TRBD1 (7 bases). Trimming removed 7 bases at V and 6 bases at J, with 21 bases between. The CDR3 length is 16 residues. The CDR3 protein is CASIHLTGRRAGELFF. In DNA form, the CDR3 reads TGTGCCAGCATTCATTTGACAGGGAGGAGGGCCGGGGAGCTGTTTTTT.

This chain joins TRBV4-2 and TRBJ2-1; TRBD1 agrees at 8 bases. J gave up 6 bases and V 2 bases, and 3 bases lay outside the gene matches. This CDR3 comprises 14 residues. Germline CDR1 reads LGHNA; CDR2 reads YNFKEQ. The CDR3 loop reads CASSQNRGANEQFF. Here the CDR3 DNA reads TGTGCCAGCAGCCAAAACAGGGGGGCCAATGAGCAGTTCTTC.

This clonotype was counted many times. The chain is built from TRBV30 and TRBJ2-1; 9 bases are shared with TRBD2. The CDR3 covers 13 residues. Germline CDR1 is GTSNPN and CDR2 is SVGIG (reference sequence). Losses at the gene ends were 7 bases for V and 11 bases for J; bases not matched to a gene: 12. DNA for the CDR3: TGTGCCTCCGGAGGCCTAGCGGGAACCCAGCAGTTCTTC. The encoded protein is CASGGLAGTQQFF. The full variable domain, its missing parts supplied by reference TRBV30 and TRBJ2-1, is SQTIHQWPATLVQPVGSPLSLECTVEGTSNPNLYWYRQAAGRGLQLLFYSVGIGQISSEVPQNLSASRPQDRQFILSSKKLLLSDSGFYLCASGGLAGTQQFFGPGTRLTVL.

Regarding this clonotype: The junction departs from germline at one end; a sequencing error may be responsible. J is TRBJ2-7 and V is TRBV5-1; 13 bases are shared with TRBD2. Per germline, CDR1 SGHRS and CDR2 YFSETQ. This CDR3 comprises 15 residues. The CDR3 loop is CANSLGTSGNYEQYF. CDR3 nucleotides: TGCGCCAACAGCTTGGGGACTAGCGGGAACTACGAGCAGTACTTC.

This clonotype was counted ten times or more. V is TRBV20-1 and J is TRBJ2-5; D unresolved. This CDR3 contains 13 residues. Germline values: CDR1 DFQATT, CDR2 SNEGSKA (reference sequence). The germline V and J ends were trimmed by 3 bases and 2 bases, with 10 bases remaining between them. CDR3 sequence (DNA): TGCAGTGCTAGGTGGCAGACTCAAGAGACCCAGTACTTC. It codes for CSARWQTQETQYF.

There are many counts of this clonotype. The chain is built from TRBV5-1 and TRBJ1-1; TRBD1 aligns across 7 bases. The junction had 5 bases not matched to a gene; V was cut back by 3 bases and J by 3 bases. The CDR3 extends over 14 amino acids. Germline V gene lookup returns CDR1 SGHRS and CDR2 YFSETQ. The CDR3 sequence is CASSSGRGDTEAFF. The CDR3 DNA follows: TGCGCCAGCAGCTCCGGCAGGGGGGACACTGAAGCTTTCTTT.

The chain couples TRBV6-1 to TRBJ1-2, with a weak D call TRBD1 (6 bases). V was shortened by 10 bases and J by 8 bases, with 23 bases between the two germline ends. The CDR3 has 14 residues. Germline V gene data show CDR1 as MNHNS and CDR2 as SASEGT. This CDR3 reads CAIIGGGLGGGYTF. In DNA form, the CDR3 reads TGTGCCATCATCGGGGGCGGACTTGGGGGGGGCTACACCTTC.

The CDR3 bases are TGTGCCACCAGTCCCATTCAGGGGATGGAGACCCAGTACTTC. It translates to CATSPIQGMETQYF. The chain combines TRBV15 with TRBJ2-5; D perhaps matches TRBD1 (6 bases). The CDR3 consists of 14 residues. Germline CDR1 is LNHNV and CDR2 is YYDKDF (reference sequence). The V and J ends lost 6 bases and 5 bases respectively, with 16 bases between them.

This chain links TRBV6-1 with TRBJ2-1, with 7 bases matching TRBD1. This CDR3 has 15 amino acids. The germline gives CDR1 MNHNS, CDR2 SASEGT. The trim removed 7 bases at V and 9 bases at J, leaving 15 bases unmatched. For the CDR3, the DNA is TGTGCCAGCAACCAGCTCGCAGGGGGTTGGGGTGAGCAGTTCTTC. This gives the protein CASNQLAGGWGEQFF.

CDR3 DNA: TGTGCCAGTTCGGGGCCGACGAACACCGGGGAGCTGTTTTTT. Translation gives CASSGPTNTGELFF. The rearrangement links TRBV7-9 to TRBJ2-2; D possibly uses TRBD1 or TRBD2 (5 bases each). The CDR3 runs to 14 residues. The V end was cut by 9 bases, the J end by 0 bases, with 11 bases between. Germline values: CDR1 SEHNR, CDR2 FQNEAQ (reference sequence).

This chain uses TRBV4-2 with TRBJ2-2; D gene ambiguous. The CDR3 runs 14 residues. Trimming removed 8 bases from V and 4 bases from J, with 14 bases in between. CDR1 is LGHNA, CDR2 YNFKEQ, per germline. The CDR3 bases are TGTGCCAGCCTCCCGACCCAGCGCACCGGGGAGCTGTTTTTT. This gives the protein CASLPTQRTGELFF.

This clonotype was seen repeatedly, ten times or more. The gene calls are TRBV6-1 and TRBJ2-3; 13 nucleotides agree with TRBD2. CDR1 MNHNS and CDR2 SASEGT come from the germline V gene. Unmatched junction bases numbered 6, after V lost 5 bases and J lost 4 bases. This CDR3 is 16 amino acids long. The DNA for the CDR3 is TGTGCCAGCAGTAGAGGACTAGCGGGAGACGCAGATACGCAGTATTTT. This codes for CASSRGLAGDADTQYF.

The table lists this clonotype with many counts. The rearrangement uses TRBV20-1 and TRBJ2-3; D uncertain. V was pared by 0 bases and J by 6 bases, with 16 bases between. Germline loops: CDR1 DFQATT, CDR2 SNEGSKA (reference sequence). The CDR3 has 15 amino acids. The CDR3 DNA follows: TGCAGTGCTAGAGATTCGGCAGGACCTCGCGATACGCAGTATTTT. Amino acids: CSARDSAGPRDTQYF.

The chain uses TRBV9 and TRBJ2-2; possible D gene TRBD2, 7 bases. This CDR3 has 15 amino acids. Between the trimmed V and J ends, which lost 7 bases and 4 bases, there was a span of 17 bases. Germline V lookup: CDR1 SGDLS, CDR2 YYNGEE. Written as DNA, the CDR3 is TGTGCCAGCCAGAGGGGAGGGGGGGCCACCGGGGAGCTGTTTTTT. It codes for CASQRGGGATGELFF.

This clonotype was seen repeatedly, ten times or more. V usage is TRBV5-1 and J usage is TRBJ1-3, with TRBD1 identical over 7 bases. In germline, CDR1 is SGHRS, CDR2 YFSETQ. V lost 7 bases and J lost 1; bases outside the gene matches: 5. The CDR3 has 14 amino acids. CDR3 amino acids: CASRDSYSGNTIYF. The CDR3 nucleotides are TGCGCCAGCCGGGACAGCTATTCTGGAAACACCATATATTTT.